The 10 T cell receptor beta chains reported below all come from one sample, sequenced in a study of blood T cell repertoires in COVID-19. Libraries were prepared by immunoSEQ multiplex PCR; TCRdb keeps only in-frame clonotypes and omits some of them. The sample includes under 100,000 clones, 87% of them seen just once. The specimen was peripheral blood. These receptors all stem from a male donor with acute or convalescent COVID-19.

The chain joins TRBV6-5 to TRBJ1-2; TRBD1 agrees at 7 bases. The CDR3 is 16 amino acids. The trim removed 2 bases at V and 4 bases at J, leaving 10 bases unmatched. Germline V gene sequence: CDR1 MNHEY, CDR2 SVGAGI. The CDR3 nucleotides read TGTGCCAGCAGTTACGTGGGTCCACAGGGGAGCTATGGCTACACCTTC. The encoded protein is CASSYVGPQGSYGYTF.

The chain is built from TRBV5-1 and TRBJ2-3, with TRBD2 identical over 8 bases. Losses at the gene ends were 4 bases for V and 3 bases for J; bases not matched to a gene: 7. Germline V gene lookup returns CDR1 SGHRS and CDR2 YFSETQ. CDR3 length: 15 residues. The CDR3 here is CASSLSGDRTDTQYF. The CDR3 DNA reads as TGCGCCAGCAGCCTTAGCGGGGATCGGACAGATACGCAGTATTTT. Looking up the rest from reference TRBV5-1 and TRBJ2-3 gives the full variable domain: KAGVTQTPRYLIKTRGQQVTLSCSPISGHRSVSWYQQTPGQGLQFLFEYFSETQRNKGNFPGRFSGRQFSNSRSEMNVSTLELGDSALYLCASSLSGDRTDTQYFGPGTRLTVL.

V gene TRBV20-1 combines with J gene TRBJ2-4; unclear D gene. Germline V CDR1 and CDR2: DFQATT, SNEGSKA (reference sequence). V dropped 6 bases and J dropped 4 bases, with 7 bases sitting between them. The CDR3 totals 11 residues. The CDR3 DNA follows: TGCAGTGCGGCGGATAAAAACATTCAGTACTTC. Protein sequence: CSAADKNIQYF.

J is TRBJ1-2 and V is TRBV10-3, with unresolved D. V shed 1 base and J shed 4 bases, with 10 bases lying between them. Germline lookup yields CDR1 ENHRY and CDR2 SYGVKD. This CDR3 region has 14 residues. In DNA, the CDR3 is TGTGCCATCAGTGAGTTACCCACTCCCTATGGCTACACCTTC. It encodes CAISELPTPYGYTF.

This clone was found a few times. The J gene is TRBJ2-5, the V gene TRBV6-6, with 7 bases matching TRBD2. Germline-derived CDR1 and CDR2 are MNHNY and SVGAGI (reference sequence). The CDR3 is made up of 16 amino acids. V lost 0 bases and J lost 1; bases outside the gene matches: 5. For the CDR3, the DNA is TGTGCCAGCAGTTACTCTGGGCGGGGGTCCCAAGAGACCCAGTACTTC. Translating gives CASSYSGRGSQETQYF.

V usage is TRBV5-1 and J usage is TRBJ2-1, with TRBD2 identical over 14 bases. V lost 0 bases, J lost 9 bases, and 5 bases stayed unmatched. The CDR3 is made up of 16 amino acids. Germline V lookup: CDR1 SGHRS, CDR2 YFSETQ. Here the CDR3 DNA reads TGCGCCAGCAGCTTGGCCGGGACTAGCGGGGGAGCTGAGCAGTTCTTC. It translates to CASSLAGTSGGAEQFF.

The chain carries TRBV3-1 (or the pseudogene TRBV3-2) and TRBJ1-5, with D maybe TRBD1 (5 bases). The CDR3 is 15 amino acids. From germline, CDR1 is LGHDT and CDR2 YNNKEL (reference sequence). V was clipped by 6 bases and J by 1 base, with 13 bases between them. CDR3 loop: CASSPTALSNQPQHF. Written as DNA, the CDR3 is TGTGCCAGCAGTCCGACAGCCTTGAGCAATCAGCCCCAGCATTTT.

The chain couples TRBV3-1 (or the pseudogene TRBV3-2) to TRBJ1-6; maybe TRBD1 (5 bases). Trimming cost V 4 bases and J 10 bases, with 20 bases left between them. This CDR3 is built from 16 residues. The germline V gene encodes CDR1 LGHDT and CDR2 YNNKEL (reference sequence). The CDR3 DNA sequence: TGTGCCAGCAGCCCCTCGGACATCGGGGGAGCCTCACCCCTCCACTTT. It is translated as CASSPSDIGGASPLHF.

The CDR3 reads CASRLRDWNSPLHF. The CDR3 nucleotides read TGTGCCAGCAGGCTTAGGGACTGGAATTCACCCCTCCACTTT. V and J are TRBV11-2 and TRBJ1-6; D may be TRBD1 (5 bases). Between the trimmed V and J ends, which lost 6 bases and 7 bases, there was a span of 13 bases. Germline values: CDR1 SGHAT, CDR2 FQNNGV. The CDR3 has 14 residues.

The CDR3 nucleotides are TGCGCCAGCAGCTTGGTAGGCGGGGGGACGACAGATACGCAGTATTTT. It yields the protein CASSLVGGGTTDTQYF. V usage is TRBV5-1 and J usage is TRBJ2-3; 8 nucleotides line up with TRBD2. V dropped 0 bases and J dropped 3; count of bases not matched to a gene: 6. The CDR3 sequence is 16 residues long. Germline V gene data show CDR1 as SGHRS and CDR2 as YFSETQ.